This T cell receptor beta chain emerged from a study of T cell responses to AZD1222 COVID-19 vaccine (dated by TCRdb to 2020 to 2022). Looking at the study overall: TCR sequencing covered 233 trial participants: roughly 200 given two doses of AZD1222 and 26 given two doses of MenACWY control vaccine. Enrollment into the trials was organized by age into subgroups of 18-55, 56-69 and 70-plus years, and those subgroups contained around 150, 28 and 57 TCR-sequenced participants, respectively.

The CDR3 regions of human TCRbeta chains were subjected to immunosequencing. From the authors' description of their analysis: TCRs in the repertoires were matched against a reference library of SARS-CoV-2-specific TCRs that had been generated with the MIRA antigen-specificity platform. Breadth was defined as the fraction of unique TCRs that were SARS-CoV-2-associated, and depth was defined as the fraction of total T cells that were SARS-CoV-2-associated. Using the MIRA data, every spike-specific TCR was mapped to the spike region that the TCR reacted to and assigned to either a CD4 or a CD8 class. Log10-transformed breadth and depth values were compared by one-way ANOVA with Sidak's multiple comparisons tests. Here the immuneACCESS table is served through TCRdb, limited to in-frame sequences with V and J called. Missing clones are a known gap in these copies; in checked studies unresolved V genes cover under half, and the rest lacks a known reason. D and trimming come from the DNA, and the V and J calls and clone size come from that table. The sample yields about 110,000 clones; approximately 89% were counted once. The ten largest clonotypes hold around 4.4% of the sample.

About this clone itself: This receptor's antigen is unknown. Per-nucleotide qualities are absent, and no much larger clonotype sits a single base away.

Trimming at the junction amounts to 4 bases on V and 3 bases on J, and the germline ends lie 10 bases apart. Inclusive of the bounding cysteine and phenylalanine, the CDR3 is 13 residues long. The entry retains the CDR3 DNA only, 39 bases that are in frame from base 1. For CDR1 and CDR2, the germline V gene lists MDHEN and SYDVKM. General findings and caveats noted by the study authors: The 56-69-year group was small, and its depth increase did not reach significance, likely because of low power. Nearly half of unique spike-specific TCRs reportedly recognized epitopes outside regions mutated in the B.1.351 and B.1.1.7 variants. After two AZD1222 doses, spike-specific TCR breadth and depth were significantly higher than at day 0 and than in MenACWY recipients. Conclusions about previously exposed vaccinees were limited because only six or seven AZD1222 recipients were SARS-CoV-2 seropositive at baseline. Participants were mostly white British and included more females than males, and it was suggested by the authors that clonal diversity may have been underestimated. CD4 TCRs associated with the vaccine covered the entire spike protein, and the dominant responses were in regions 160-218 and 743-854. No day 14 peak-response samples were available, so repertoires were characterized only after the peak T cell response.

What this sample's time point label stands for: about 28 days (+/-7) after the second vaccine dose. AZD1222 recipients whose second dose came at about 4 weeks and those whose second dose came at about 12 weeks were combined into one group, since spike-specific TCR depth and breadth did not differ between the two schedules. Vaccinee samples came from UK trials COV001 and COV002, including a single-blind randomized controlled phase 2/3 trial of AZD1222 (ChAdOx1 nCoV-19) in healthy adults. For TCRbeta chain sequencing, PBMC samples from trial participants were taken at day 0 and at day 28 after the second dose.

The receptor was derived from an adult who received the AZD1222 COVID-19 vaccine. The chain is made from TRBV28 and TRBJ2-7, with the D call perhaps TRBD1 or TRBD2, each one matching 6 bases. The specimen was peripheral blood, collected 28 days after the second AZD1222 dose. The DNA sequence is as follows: TGTGCCAGCAGTTCCGGGGGCAACTACGAGCAGTACTTC. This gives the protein CASSSGGNYEQYF.